The text below deals with one T cell receptor (beta chain). Its cognate antigen has yet to be identified. Base quality data are lacking; no much larger clone is found one base away. These data originate in a study of blood T cells in healthy people across ages (dated by TCRdb to between 2014 and 2017). As for the study more broadly: In model experiments, template switching captured about one uniquely barcoded TCR beta cDNA molecule for every two T cells. To track age-related changes in TCR beta repertoire diversity, the study relied on deep sequencing normalized with unique cDNA molecular identifiers. The donors were divided into four age groups: young (average roughly 17 years), middle-aged (around 37), aged (about 60) and long-lived (around 80). To avoid experimental bias, donors of different ages were spread randomly across the sequencing lanes. For two donors (one aged 18 to 30 and one aged 80 or older), the study analyzed two additional independent replicas of 1 million unique cDNA reads from the same blood draw.

Library preparation used 5' RACE. The sequencer listed for this sample is Illumina HiSeq 2500. A second roughly 6 to 12 cycle PCR used a sample-barcoded 5' primer and a J-beta primer mix. A unique molecular identifier was introduced onto each TCR beta cDNA molecule by a template-switch 5' adaptor carrying 12 random nucleotides. At least 2.5 million CDR3-containing paired-end reads were obtained from each sample. All of the RNA was converted into first-strand cDNA using the Mint cDNA synthesis kit, with a TRBC-specific oligonucleotide serving as the primer. All cDNA was treated with uracil-DNA glycosylase and then went through a first 18-cycle PCR with the universal primers M1SS and BC2_uni_R. Per the original workflow: Normalization of each sample was performed by random selection of 1 million high-quality reads, each carrying a distinct molecular identifier. Reads sharing molecular identifiers were discarded rather than binned into consensus sequences. MiTCR, set to a Q25 quality threshold and the strictest error-elimination algorithm, was used for CDR3 identification, clonotype clustering and error correction. A nonparametric unseen species model with Euler transformation was used to estimate lower-bound total TCR beta diversity. TCRdb reanalyzed the raw reads on its own, using fastp at Q25 for trimming and MiXCR for clone calling, and kept in-frame beta chains. Entries are consolidated by CDR3 protein sequence, retaining the most common genes and DNA. These V and J calls originate from TCRdb's pipeline instead of the authors' own analysis. The sample table holds 650,000 or so distinct CDR3 sequences, of which about 51% were seen once. Together, the top ten hold about 13% of the sample.

Overall study outcomes, separate from this receptor: Observed TCR beta diversity correlated strongly with the percentage of naive T cells measured by flow cytometry. Since profiling was done on bulk unsorted PBMCs, naive and antigen-experienced compartments could not be conclusively compared. Because the CMV infection status of the donors was unknown, age-related changes in expanded clonotypes may potentially have been confounded. As age increased, observed TCR beta diversity per million T cells dropped in a roughly linear way, and a significant reduction was already evident by age approximately 40. Compared with the aged group, the long-lived group had more naive CD4+ T cells, fewer expanded clones and increased TCR diversity, a pattern suggesting age selection. Estimates of total diversity based on one million sequenced T cells were regarded as lower bounds and as underestimates.

Donors were 40 or so systemically healthy Caucasian individuals from Russia aged 6 to 90 years. Ten milliliters of peripheral blood were drawn from each donor into EDTA-treated Vacutainer tubes. Ficoll-Paque density-gradient centrifugation was used to isolate PBMCs, with at least 6.5 million per sample. Total RNA was extracted from PBMCs with Trizol reagent, with at least 6 micrograms obtained per sample. For every donor, flow cytometry on a PBMC aliquot measured the percentage of naive CD45RAhigh/CD27high T cells. Inclusive of the bounding cysteine and phenylalanine, the CDR3 is 15 residues long. CDR3 DNA only is kept here, 45 bases in frame from base 1. Looking up the germline V gene (reference sequence) yields CDR1 LGHDT and CDR2 YNNKEL.

Recombination linked TRBV3-1 to TRBJ2-4; no D gene can be assigned with confidence. The DNA end is a closer match to TRBJ2-7, so the J assignment may be wrong. The sequence was obtained from a woman aged 80 or over in good health. The sequenced sample was blood. The DNA sequence follows: TGTGCCAGCAGCCCACGCGGAGCGTTTACCTACGAGCAGTACTTC. This sequence encodes CASSPRGAFTYEQYF.